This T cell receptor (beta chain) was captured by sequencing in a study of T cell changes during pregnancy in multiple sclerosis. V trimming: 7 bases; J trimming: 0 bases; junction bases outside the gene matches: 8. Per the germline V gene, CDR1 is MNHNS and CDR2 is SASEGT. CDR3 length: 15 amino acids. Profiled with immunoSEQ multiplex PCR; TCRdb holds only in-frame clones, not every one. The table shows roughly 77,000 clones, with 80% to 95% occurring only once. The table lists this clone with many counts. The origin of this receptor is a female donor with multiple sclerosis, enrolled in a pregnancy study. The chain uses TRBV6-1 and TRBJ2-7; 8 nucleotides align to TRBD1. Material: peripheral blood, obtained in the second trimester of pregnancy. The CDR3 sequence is CASIVGTGSSYEQYF. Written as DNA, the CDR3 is TGTGCCAGCATCGTGGGGACAGGATCCTCCTACGAGCAGTACTTC.